What follows is one TCR beta chain and its context. Its antigen is still unknown. The sample holds no much larger clone one base away, and base qualities are not on file. These data are taken from a study of cytomegalovirus exposure and HLA in healthy donors (dated by TCRdb to about 2017). Background for the entire study: According to a later analysis, the 120 or so validation repertoires were produced on the same platform as the approximately 610 repertoires of the first cohort. The study was designed to test whether signatures of past pathogen exposure could be identified by cataloging public T cell receptors. In addition to the first cohort of hundreds of subjects, a separate validation cohort of about 120 different subjects was used. The study combined high-throughput TCR immunosequencing, statistical association of individual TCRs with disease status, and machine learning to predict cytomegalovirus infection status. Beyond this particular receptor, the publication reports: In vitro tests confirmed that a few of the cytomegalovirus-associated TCR beta chains recognize cytomegalovirus antigens. While some public TCRs were present in many individuals, most TCR sequences turned up only very rarely across donors. Cytomegalovirus status was reported to be diagnosed by the classifier with high specificity and sensitivity in both the original and validation cohorts. It was suggested by the authors that the approach could potentially be generalized to other disease states and immunological phenotypes. The validation cohort had no HLA typing available for a later analysis, so co-occurrence within that cohort was assessed over all 120 or so repertoires. In the study, around 150 TCR beta chains were listed as associated with cytomegalovirus. Subsequent analysis determined that TCRs grouped into clusters in the first cohort also showed a tendency toward co-occurrence across the 120 validation repertoires, and approximately 94% of cluster scores exceeded 0.

The donors were included in the validation cohort of over a hundred subjects, a group kept apart from the 666-subject first cohort. Library preparation employed the immunoSEQ multiplex PCR assay. The original methods were these. A statistical classification framework was built to diagnose cytomegalovirus status from the catalog of TCR beta chain sequences. TCRdb re-hosts the immuneACCESS table, in-frame sequences only. Its copies lack some clones; in the studies checked, an unresolved V gene accounts for under half of them, and the cause for the rest is not known. For V, J and clone size, that table is used; D and trimming come from the DNA. A total of 80,000 to 100,000 clones appear in this sample, more than 75% of them only once. 6.3% of the sample is in the top ten clones. From cysteine to phenylalanine, the CDR3 is 15 amino acids long. The only DNA kept is the CDR3, 45 bases in frame from the first base. Reading the germline V gene (reference sequence) gives CDR1 SGHNT and CDR2 YYREEE. V is cut by 1 base and J by 6 bases, and the space between the germline ends is 17 bases.

Material for sequencing was PBMCs. The TCR comes from a young man in good health and CMV-seropositive. The rearranged chain carries TRBV5-4 and TRBJ2-7, with no confident D gene call. The CDR3 loop reads CASSLNGLEVPEQYF. The DNA sequence is TGTGCCAGCAGCTTGAACGGTCTAGAGGTTCCCGAGCAGTACTTC.